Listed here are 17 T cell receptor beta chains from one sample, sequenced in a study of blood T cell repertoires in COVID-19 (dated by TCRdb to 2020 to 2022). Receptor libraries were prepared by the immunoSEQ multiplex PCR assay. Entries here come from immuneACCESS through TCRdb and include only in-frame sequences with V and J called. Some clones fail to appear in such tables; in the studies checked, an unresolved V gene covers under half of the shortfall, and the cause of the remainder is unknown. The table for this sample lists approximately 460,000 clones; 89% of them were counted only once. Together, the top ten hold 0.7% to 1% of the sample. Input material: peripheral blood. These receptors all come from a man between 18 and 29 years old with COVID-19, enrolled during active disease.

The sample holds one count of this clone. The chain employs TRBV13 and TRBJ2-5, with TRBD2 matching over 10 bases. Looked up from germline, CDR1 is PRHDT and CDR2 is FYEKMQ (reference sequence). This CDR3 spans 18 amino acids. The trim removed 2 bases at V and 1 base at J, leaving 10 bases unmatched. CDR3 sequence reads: CASSLRSSGGDSQETQYF. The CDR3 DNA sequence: TGTGCCAGCAGCTTACGATCTAGCGGGGGAGATTCCCAAGAGACCCAGTACTTC.

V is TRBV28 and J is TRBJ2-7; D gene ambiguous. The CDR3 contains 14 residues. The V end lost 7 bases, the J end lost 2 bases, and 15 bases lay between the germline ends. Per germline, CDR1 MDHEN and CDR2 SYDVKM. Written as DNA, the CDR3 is TGTGCCAGCACCCACCGTGCACAGACCTACGAGCAGTACTTC. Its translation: CASTHRAQTYEQYF.

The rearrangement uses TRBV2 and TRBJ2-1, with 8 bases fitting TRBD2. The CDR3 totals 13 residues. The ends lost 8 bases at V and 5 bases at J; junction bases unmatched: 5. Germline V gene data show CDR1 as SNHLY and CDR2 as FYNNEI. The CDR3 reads CASLERGNNEQFF. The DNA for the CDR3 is TGTGCCAGCCTCGAGCGGGGGAACAATGAGCAGTTCTTC.

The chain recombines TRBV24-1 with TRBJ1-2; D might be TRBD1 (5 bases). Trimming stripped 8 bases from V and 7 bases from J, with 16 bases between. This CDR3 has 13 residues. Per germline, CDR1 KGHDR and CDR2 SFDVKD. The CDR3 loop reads CATMGGRGGGYTF. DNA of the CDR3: TGTGCCACCATGGGGGGAAGAGGAGGTGGCTACACCTTC.

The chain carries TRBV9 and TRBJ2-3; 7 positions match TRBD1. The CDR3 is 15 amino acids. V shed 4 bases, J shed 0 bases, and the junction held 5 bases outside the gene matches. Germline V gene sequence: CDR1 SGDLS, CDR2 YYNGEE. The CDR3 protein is CASSQDRASTDTQYF. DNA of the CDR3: TGTGCCAGCAGCCAAGACAGGGCTAGCACAGATACGCAGTATTTT.

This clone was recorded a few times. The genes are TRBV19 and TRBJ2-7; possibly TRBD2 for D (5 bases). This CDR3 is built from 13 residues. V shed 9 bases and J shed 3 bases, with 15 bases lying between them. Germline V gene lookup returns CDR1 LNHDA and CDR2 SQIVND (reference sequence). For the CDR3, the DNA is TGTGCCAGCGTGGGCCCCGGAGGCTACGAGCAGTACTTC. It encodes CASVGPGGYEQYF.

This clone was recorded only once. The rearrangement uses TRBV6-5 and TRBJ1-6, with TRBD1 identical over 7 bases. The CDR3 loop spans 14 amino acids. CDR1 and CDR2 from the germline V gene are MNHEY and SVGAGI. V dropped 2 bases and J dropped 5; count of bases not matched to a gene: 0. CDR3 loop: CASSYGTDNSPLHF. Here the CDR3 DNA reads TGTGCCAGCAGTTACGGGACAGATAATTCACCCCTCCACTTT.

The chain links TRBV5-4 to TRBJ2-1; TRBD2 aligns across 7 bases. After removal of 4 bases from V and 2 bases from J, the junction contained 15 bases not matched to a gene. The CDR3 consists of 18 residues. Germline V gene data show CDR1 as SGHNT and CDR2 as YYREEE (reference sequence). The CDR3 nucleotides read TGTGCCAGCAGCCCCTCGGGGGGAGCAAAAGAGCCCTACAATGAGCAGTTCTTC. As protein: CASSPSGGAKEPYNEQFF.

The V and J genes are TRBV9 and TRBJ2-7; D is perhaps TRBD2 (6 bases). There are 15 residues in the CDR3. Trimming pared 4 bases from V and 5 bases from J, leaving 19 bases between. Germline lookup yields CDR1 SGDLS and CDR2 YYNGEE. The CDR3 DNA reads TGTGCCAGCAGCCAGACCCCGACTAGTTCCCACGAGCAGTACTTC. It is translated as CASSQTPTSSHEQYF.

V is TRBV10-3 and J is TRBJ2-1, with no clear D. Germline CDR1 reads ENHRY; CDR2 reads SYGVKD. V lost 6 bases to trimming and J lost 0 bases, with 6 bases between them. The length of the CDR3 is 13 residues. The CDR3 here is CAISPSSYNEQFF. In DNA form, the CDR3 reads TGTGCCATCAGCCCCAGCTCCTACAATGAGCAGTTCTTC.

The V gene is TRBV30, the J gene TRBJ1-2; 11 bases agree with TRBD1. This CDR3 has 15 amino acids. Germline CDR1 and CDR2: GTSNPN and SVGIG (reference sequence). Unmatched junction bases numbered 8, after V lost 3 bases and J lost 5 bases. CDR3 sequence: CAWSVGQGARYGYTF. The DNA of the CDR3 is TGTGCCTGGAGCGTCGGACAGGGGGCGCGGTATGGCTACACCTTC. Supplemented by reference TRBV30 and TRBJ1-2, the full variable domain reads SQTIHQWPATLVQPVGSPLSLECTVEGTSNPNLYWYRQAAGRGLQLLFYSVGIGQISSEVPQNLSASRPQDRQFILSSKKLLLSDSGFYLCAWSVGQGARYGYTFGSGTRLTVV.

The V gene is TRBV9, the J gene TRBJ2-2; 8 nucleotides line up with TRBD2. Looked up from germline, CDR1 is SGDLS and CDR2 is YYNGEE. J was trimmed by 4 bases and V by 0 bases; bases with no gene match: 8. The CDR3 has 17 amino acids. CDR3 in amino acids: CASSVVTGRVGTGELFF. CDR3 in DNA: TGTGCCAGCAGCGTAGTGACCGGGAGGGTTGGCACCGGGGAGCTGTTTTTT.

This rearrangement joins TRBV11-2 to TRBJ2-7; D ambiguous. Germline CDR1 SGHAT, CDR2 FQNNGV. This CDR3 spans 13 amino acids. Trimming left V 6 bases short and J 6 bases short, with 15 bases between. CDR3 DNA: TGTGCCAGCAGTAAACGAAGAGAGGTCGAGCAGTACTTC. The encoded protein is CASSKRREVEQYF.

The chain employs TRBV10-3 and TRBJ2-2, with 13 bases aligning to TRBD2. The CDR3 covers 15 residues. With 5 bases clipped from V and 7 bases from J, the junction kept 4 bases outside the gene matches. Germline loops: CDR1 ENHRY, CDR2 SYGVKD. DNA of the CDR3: TGTGCCATCAGTCCGGGACTAGCGGGGCTCGGGGAGCTGTTTTTT. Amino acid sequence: CAISPGLAGLGELFF.

The CDR3 DNA reads TGTGCCAGCAGTACCGACAGGGGGCCTCTTGGCTACACCTTC. Its protein is CASSTDRGPLGYTF. The rearrangement joins TRBV6-5 to TRBJ1-2; 10 bases line up with TRBD1. Unmatched junction bases numbered 7, after V lost 5 bases and J lost 7 bases. The CDR3 is 14 amino acids. Germline CDR1 and CDR2: MNHEY and SVGAGI.

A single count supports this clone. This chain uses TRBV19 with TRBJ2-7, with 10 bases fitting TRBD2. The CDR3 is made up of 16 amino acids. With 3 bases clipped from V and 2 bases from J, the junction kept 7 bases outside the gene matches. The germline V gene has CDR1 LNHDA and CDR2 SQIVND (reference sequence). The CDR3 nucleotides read TGTGCCAGTAGTATCTCGGCTAGCGGGGGCCCCTACGAGCAGTACTTC. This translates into CASSISASGGPYEQYF.

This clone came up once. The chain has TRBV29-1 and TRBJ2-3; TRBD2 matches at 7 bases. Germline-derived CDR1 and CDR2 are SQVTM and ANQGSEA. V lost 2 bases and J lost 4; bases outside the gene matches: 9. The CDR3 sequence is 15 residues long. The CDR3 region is CSVERASGTADTQYF. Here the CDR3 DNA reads TGCAGCGTTGAAAGGGCTAGCGGTACGGCAGATACGCAGTATTTT.